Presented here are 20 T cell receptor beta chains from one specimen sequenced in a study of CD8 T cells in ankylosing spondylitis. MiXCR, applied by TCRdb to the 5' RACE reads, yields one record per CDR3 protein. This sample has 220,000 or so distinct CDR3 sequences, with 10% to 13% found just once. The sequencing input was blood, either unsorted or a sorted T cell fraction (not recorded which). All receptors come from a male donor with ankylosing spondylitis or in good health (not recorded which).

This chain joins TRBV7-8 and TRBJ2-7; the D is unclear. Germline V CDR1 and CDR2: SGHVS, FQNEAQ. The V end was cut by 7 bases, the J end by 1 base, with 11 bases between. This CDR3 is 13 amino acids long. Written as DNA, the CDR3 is TGTGCCAGCAACTTGGACCGGTCCTACGAGCAGTACTTC. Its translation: CASNLDRSYEQYF.

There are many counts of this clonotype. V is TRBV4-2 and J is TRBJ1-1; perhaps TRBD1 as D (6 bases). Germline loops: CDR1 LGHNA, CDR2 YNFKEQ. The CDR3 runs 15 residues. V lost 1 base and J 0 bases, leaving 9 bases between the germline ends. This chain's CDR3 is CASSQVRGMNTEAFF. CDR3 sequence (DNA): TGTGCCAGCAGCCAAGTAAGGGGGATGAACACTGAAGCTTTCTTT.

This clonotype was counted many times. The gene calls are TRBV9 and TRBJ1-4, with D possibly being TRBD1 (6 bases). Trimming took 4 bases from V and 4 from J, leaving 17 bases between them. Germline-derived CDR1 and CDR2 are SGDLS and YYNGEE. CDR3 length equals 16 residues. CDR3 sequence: CASSPGGLQGNEKLFF. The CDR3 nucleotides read TGTGCCAGCAGCCCGGGGGGCCTACAGGGTAATGAAAAACTGTTTTTT.

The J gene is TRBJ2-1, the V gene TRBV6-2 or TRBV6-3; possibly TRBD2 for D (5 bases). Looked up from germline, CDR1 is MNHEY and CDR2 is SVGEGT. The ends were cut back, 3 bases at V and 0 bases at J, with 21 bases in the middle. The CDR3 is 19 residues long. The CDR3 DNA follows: TGTGCCAGCAGTTATCCCCGCTCTCTGGGGAGCGACTCCTACAATGAGCAGTTCTTC. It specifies CASSYPRSLGSDSYNEQFF.

The CDR3 loop is CASSYSADVPTYEQYF. CDR3 sequence (DNA): TGTGCCAGCAGTTACTCGGCGGACGTGCCAACCTACGAGCAGTACTTC. The chain is built from TRBV6-5 and TRBJ2-7; D call uncertain. Trimming stripped 0 bases from V and 2 bases from J, with 14 bases between. The length of the CDR3 is 16 residues. The germline V gene encodes CDR1 MNHEY and CDR2 SVGAGI.

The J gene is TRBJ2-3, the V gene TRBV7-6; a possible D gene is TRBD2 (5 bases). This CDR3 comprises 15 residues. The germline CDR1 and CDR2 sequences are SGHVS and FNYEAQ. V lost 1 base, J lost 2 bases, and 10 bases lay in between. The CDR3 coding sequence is TGTGCCAGCAGCTTAGAAGGACTTCTCACAGATACGCAGTATTTT. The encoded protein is CASSLEGLLTDTQYF.

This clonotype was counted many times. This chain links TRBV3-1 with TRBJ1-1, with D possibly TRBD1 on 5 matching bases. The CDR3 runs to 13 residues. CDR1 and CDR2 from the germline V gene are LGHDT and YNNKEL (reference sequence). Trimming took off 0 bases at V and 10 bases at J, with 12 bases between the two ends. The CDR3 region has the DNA TGTGCCAGCAGCCAAGATAACAGGACCCCAGCTTTCTTT. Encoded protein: CASSQDNRTPAFF.

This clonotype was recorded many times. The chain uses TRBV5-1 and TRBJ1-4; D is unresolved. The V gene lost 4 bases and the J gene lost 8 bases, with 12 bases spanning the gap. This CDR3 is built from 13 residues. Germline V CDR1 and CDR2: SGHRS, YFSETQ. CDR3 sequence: CASSPGTDEKLFF. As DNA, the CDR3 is TGCGCCAGCAGCCCAGGTACCGACGAAAAACTGTTTTTT.

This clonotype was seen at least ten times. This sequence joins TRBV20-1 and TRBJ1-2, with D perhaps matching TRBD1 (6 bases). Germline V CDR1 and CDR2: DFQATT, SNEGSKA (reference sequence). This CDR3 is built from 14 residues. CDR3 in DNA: TGCAGCGCGATCCCTCAACAGGGCAGCTATGGCTACACCTTC. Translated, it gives CSAIPQQGSYGYTF.

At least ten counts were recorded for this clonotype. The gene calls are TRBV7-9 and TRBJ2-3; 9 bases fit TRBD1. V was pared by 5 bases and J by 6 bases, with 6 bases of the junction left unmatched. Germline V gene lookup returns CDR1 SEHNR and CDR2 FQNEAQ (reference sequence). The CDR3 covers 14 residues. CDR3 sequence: CASSPRTGVDTQYF. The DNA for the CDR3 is TGTGCCAGCAGCCCTAGGACAGGGGTGGATACGCAGTATTTT.

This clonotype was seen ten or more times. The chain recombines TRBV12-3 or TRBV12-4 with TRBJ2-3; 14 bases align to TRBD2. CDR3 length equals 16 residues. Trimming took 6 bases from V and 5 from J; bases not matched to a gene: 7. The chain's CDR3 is CASRSGLAGAGDTQYF. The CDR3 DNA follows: TGTGCCAGCAGATCGGGACTAGCGGGGGCAGGAGATACGCAGTATTTT.

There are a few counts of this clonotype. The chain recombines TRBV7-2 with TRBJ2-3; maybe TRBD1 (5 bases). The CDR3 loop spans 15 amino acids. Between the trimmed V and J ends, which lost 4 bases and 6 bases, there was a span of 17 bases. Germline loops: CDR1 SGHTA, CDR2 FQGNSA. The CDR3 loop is CASSWGPRALDTQYF. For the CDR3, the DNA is TGTGCCAGCAGCTGGGGCCCCCGGGCCCTCGATACGCAGTATTTT.

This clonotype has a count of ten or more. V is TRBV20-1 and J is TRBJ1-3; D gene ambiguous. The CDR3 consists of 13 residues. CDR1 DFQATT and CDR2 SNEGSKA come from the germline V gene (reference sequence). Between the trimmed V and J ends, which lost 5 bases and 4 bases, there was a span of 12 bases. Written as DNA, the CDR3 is TGCAGTGCTCTCAAGGCAACGGGAAACACCATATATTTT. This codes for CSALKATGNTIYF.

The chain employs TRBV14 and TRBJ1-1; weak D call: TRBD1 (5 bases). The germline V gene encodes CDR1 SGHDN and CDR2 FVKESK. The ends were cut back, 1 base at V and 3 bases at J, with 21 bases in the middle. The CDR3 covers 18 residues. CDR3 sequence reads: CASSQGFKLGVRDTEAFF. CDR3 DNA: TGTGCCAGCAGCCAAGGTTTTAAGTTGGGGGTCCGGGACACTGAAGCTTTCTTT.

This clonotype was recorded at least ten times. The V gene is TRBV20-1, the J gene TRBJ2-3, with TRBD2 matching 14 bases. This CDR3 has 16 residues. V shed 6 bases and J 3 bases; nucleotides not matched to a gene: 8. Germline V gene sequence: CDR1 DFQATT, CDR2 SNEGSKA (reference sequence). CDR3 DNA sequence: TGCAGTGCCATCCCCGGGACTAGCGGGGGTACAGATACGCAGTATTTT. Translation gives CSAIPGTSGGTDTQYF.

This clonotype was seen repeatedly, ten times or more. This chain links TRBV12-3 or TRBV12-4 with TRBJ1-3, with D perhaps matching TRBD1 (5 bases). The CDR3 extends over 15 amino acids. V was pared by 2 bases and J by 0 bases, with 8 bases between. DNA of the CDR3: TGTGCCAGCAGTTTACTAGGGACCTCTGGAAACACCATATATTTT. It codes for CASSLLGTSGNTIYF.

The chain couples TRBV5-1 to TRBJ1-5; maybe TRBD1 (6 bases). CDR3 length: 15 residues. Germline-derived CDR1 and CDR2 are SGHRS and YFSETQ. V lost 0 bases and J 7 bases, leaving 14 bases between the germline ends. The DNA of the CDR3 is TGCGCCAGCAGCTTGGAAGGGGGGGGCCTCCAGCCCCAGCATTTT. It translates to CASSLEGGGLQPQHF.

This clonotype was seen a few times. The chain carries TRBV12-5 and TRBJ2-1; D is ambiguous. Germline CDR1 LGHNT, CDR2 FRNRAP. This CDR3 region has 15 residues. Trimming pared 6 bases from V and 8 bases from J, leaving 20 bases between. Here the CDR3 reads CASGPTGSPLDEQFF. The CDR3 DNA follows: TGTGCTAGTGGCCCGACCGGGTCTCCACTCGATGAGCAGTTCTTC.

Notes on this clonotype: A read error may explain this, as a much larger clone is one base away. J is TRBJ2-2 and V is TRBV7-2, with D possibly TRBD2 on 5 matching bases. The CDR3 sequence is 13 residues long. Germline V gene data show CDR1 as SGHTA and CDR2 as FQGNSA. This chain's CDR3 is CASSLEATGELSF. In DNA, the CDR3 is TGTGCCAGCAGCCTAGAAGCCACCGGGGAGCTGTCTTTT.

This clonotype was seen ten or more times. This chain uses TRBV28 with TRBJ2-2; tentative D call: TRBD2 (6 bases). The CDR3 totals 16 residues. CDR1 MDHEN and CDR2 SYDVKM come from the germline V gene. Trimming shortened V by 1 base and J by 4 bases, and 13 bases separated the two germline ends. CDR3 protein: CASSLYELAGTGELFF. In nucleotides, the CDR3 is TGTGCCAGCAGTTTATACGAACTAGCTGGCACCGGGGAGCTGTTTTTT.